What follows are 2 T cell receptor beta chains derived from one specimen sequenced in a study of blood T cell repertoires in COVID-19. The assay was immunoSEQ multiplex PCR, and TCRdb's table has in-frame clones only and misses some. The sample contains 100,000 or so clones, approximately 86% of which appear only once. Sequencing was performed on peripheral blood. The receptors derive from a man aged 55 to 69 with acute or convalescent COVID-19.

The V call is TRBV6-5, the J call TRBJ1-2; the D gene is possibly TRBD1 (6 bases). This CDR3 is 15 amino acids long. V dropped 5 bases and J dropped 0 bases, with 13 bases sitting between them. Germline-derived CDR1 and CDR2 are MNHEY and SVGAGI. CDR3 bases: TGTGCCAGCAGTCCAGGGGATAGGCCTAACTATGGCTACACCTTC. Amino acids: CASSPGDRPNYGYTF.

The chain employs TRBV7-9 and TRBJ2-7; D is undetermined. Germline-derived CDR1 and CDR2 are SEHNR and FQNEAQ (reference sequence). The CDR3 runs 14 residues. The ends were cut back, 5 bases at V and 1 base at J, with 12 bases in the middle. The CDR3 DNA sequence: TGTGCCAGCAGCAGCTCCCAGGTGTCCTACGAGCAGTACTTC. Protein sequence: CASSSSQVSYEQYF.